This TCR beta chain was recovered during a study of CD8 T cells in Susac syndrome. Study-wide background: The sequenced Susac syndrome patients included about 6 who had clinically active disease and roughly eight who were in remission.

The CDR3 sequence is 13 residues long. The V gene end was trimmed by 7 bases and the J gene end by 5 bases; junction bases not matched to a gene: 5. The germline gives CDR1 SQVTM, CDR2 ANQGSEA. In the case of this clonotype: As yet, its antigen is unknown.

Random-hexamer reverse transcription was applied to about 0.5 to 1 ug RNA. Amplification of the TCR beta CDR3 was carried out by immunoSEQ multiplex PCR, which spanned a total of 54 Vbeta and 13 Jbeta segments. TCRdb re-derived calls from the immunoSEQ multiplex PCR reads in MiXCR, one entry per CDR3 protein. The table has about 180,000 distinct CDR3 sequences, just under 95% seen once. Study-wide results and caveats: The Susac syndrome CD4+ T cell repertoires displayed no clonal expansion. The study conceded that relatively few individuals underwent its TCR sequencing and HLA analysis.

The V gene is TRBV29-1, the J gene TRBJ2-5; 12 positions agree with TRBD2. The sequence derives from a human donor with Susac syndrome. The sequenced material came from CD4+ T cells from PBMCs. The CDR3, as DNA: TGCAGCGGCGGACTAGCGGGGTATGAGACCCAGTACTTC. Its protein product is CSGGLAGYETQYF. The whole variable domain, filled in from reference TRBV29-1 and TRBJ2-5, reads SAVISQKPSRDICQRGTSLTIQCQVDSQVTMMFWYRQQPGQSLTLIATANQGSEATYESGFVIDKFPISRPNLTFSTLTVSNMSPEDSSIYLCSGGLAGYETQYFGPGTRLLVL.